This entry is about one T cell receptor beta chain. Its antigen is as yet unknown. Reprocessing the 5' RACE reads, TCRdb reports a single entry for every CDR3 protein and omits DNA. With about 260,000 distinct CDR3 sequences in the sample, the ten largest clones hold 4% to 5%. Germline lookup yields CDR1 DFQATT and CDR2 SNEGSKA (reference sequence). This CDR3 is 16 amino acids long. The entry originates in a study of T cells expressing NK-cell markers. About the research overall: It was from sorted CD3+CD56+NKG2C+, CD3+CD56+NKG2C- and CD3+CD56-NKG2C+ T cells that TCR beta repertoires came. Sequencing covered eight donors, seven HCMV-seropositive and one seronegative. Study results and caveats: Dominance of the CD3+CD56-NKG2C+ fraction by these clonotypes also held in several donors. A range of roughly 1.0-8% of CD8+ T cells consisted of dominant NKG2C+ clonotypes in roughly 6 donors.

This chain joins TRBV20-1 and TRBJ2-1; TCRdb's D call, TRBD2, is unchecked because there is no DNA. Sequenced: blood T cells: a sorted CD56 or NKG2C T cell subset, CD4+ or CD8+ T cells, or bulk PBMC T cells (not recorded which). The sequence came from a woman between 18 and 70 years old in good health. CDR3 residues: CSAIRTSGGKGSEQFF.